Listed here are 21 T cell receptor beta chains from one sample, sequenced in a study of OX40 agonist ivuxolimab in advanced cancers. TCRdb's table, derived via immunoSEQ multiplex PCR, lists solely in-frame clones and lacks some. The data show more than 55,000 clones, with about 90% seen just once and 11% to 15% held by the top ten. The specimen was CD4+ or CD8+ T cells sorted from blood, collected in a trial of the OX40 agonist ivuxolimab. The receptors originated from an adult with an advanced solid tumor such as melanoma, head and neck, liver or kidney cancer.

The V and J genes are TRBV19 and TRBJ2-1; D possibly corresponds to TRBD2 (5 bases). Germline V gene data show CDR1 as LNHDA and CDR2 as SQIVND (reference sequence). The CDR3 has 16 amino acids. V lost 3 bases to trimming and J lost 3 bases, with 15 bases between them. CDR3 loop: CASSIWSGESYNEQFF. For the CDR3, the DNA is TGTGCCAGTAGTATCTGGAGCGGAGAGAGCTACAATGAGCAGTTCTTC.

The gene calls are TRBV29-1 and TRBJ2-1, with 7 positions matching TRBD2. Looked up from germline, CDR1 is SQVTM and CDR2 is ANQGSEA. The CDR3 loop spans 12 amino acids. V lost 3 bases to trimming and J lost 6 bases; unmatched junction nucleotides: 2. CDR3 sequence: CSVEASGNEQFF. The CDR3 coding sequence is TGCAGCGTTGAGGCTAGCGGCAATGAGCAGTTCTTC.

This clone was picked up one time. The chain carries TRBV28 and TRBJ2-2; TRBD1 agrees at 12 bases. The trim removed 6 bases at V and 7 bases at J, leaving 6 bases unmatched. CDR3 size: 15 residues. CDR1 is MDHEN, CDR2 SYDVKM, per germline. CDR3 amino acids: CASRSGTGGGGELFF. The CDR3 DNA reads as TGTGCCAGCAGGTCCGGGACAGGGGGCGGCGGGGAGCTGTTTTTT.

This clone was recorded once. V usage is TRBV6-5 and J usage is TRBJ2-2; TRBD1 matches at 7 bases. The length of the CDR3 is 16 residues. Losses at the gene ends were 0 bases for V and 6 bases for J; bases not matched to a gene: 7. Germline V gene data show CDR1 as MNHEY and CDR2 as SVGAGI. CDR3 sequence (DNA): TGTGCCAGCAGTTACTCATGGCAGGGGGTGGCCGGGGAGCTGTTTTTT. Translated: CASSYSWQGVAGELFF.

For the CDR3, the DNA is TGTGCCAGCCGGGGGGGTTCCTACGAGCAGTACTTC. This codes for CASRGGSYEQYF. The V call is TRBV7-9, the J call TRBJ2-7, with 8 bases lining up with TRBD2. Germline V gives CDR1 SEHNR, CDR2 FQNEAQ (reference sequence). V shed 8 bases and J 1 base; nucleotides not matched to a gene: 1. The CDR3 consists of 12 residues. The entire variable domain, with the rest obtained from reference TRBV7-9 and TRBJ2-7, is as follows: DTGVSQNPRHKITKRGQNVTFRCDPISEHNRLYWYRQTLGQGPEFLTYFQNEAQLEKSRLLSDRFSAERPKGSFSTLEIQRTEQGDSAMYLCASRGGSYEQYFGPGTRLTVT.

V usage is TRBV7-6 and J usage is TRBJ1-3; D gene ambiguous. V lost 0 bases and J 4 bases, leaving 4 bases between the germline ends. This CDR3 spans 13 amino acids. CDR1 and CDR2 from the germline V gene are SGHVS and FNYEAQ. The CDR3 spells CASSLAVGNTIYF. The CDR3 nucleotides read TGTGCCAGCAGCTTAGCGGTAGGAAACACCATATATTTT.

This chain joins TRBV2 and TRBJ2-2; D is ambiguous. The CDR3 has 15 amino acids. Looked up from germline, CDR1 is SNHLY and CDR2 is FYNNEI. Trimming shortened V by 1 base and J by 8 bases, and 14 bases separated the two germline ends. The CDR3 loop reads CASSEDQAGWGELFF. The DNA for the CDR3 is TGTGCCAGCAGTGAAGATCAGGCCGGTTGGGGGGAGCTGTTTTTT.

The chain recombines TRBV19 with TRBJ2-7, with D possibly TRBD1 on 6 matching bases. The length of the CDR3 is 15 residues. Germline V lookup: CDR1 LNHDA, CDR2 SQIVND (reference sequence). Trimming stripped 6 bases from V and 3 bases from J, with 18 bases between. The CDR3 is CASRPGQGLLYEQYF. The CDR3, as DNA: TGTGCCAGTAGACCAGGGCAGGGGTTGCTCTACGAGCAGTACTTC. The full variable domain, rest sourced from reference TRBV19 and TRBJ2-7, is DGGITQSPKYLFRKEGQNVTLSCEQNLNHDAMYWYRQDPGQGLRLIYYSQIVNDFQKGDIAEGYSVSREKKESFPLTVTSAQKNPTAFYLCASRPGQGLLYEQYFGPGTRLTVT.

The rearrangement joins TRBV29-1 to TRBJ1-3; no clear D gene. Trimming left V 4 bases short and J 2 bases short, with 12 bases between. Per germline, CDR1 SQVTM and CDR2 ANQGSEA. There are 14 residues in the CDR3. The CDR3 here is CSVGEHGTGNTIYF. As DNA, the CDR3 is TGCAGCGTTGGGGAGCATGGTACTGGAAACACCATATATTTT.

The chain couples TRBV18 to TRBJ1-4; no reliable D call. Germline CDR1 reads KGHSH; CDR2 reads LQKENI. This CDR3 has 14 residues. V shed 2 bases and J shed 8 bases, with 12 bases lying between them. CDR3 residues: CASSPSGELEKLFF. CDR3 nucleotide sequence: TGTGCCAGCTCACCATCGGGCGAGTTGGAAAAACTGTTTTTT. Looking up the rest from reference TRBV18 and TRBJ1-4 gives the full variable domain: NAGVMQNPRHLVRRRGQEARLRCSPMKGHSHVYWYRQLPEEGLKFMVYLQKENIIDESGMPKERFSAEFPKEGPSILRIQQVVRGDSAAYFCASSPSGELEKLFFGSGTQLSVL.

This clone occurred once. The V and J genes are TRBV15 and TRBJ2-3; 16 bases are a match to TRBD2. Germline V gives CDR1 LNHNV, CDR2 YYDKDF (reference sequence). Trimming cost V 6 bases and J 0 bases; bases outside gene matches: 12. The CDR3 runs 20 residues. The CDR3: CATRGTSGRAGTLSTDTQYF. The CDR3 DNA sequence: TGTGCCACCAGAGGGACTAGCGGGAGGGCCGGAACTCTTAGCACAGATACGCAGTATTTT.

This chain joins TRBV6-5 and TRBJ2-1, with 7 bases that match TRBD2. The length of the CDR3 is 15 residues. Trimming took 2 bases from V and 1 from J; bases not matched to a gene: 2. Germline loops: CDR1 MNHEY, CDR2 SVGAGI. The CDR3: CASSYGRESYNEQFF. CDR3 nucleotides: TGTGCCAGCAGTTACGGGCGGGAGTCCTACAATGAGCAGTTCTTC.

The chain links TRBV29-1 to TRBJ2-2; D is ambiguous. Trimming removed 3 bases from V and 4 bases from J, with 3 bases in between. The CDR3 sequence is 11 residues long. CDR1 is SQVTM and CDR2 is ANQGSEA in the germline V gene. The CDR3 loop is CSVEGTGELFF. The CDR3 coding sequence is TGCAGCGTTGAGGGCACCGGGGAGCTGTTTTTT.

This chain links TRBV5-6 with TRBJ1-4, with TRBD1 matching 9 bases. Trimming at V came to 5 bases and at J to 4 bases, leaving 3 bases not matched to a gene. Looked up from germline, CDR1 is SGHDT and CDR2 is YYEEEE. This CDR3 contains 14 residues. The chain's CDR3 is CASSSGQGNEKLFF. CDR3 nucleotides: TGTGCCAGCAGTTCGGGACAGGGTAATGAAAAACTGTTTTTT.

The V gene is TRBV28, the J gene TRBJ1-4, with D perhaps matching TRBD1 (5 bases). Germline loops: CDR1 MDHEN, CDR2 SYDVKM. Trimming left V 3 bases short and J 7 bases short, with 12 bases between. This CDR3 spans 14 amino acids. CDR3 sequence reads: CASSFRRGFEKLFF. CDR3 bases: TGTGCCAGCAGTTTTCGTAGGGGTTTTGAAAAACTGTTTTTT.

The V and J genes are TRBV19 and TRBJ2-5; possibly TRBD2 for D (5 bases). The germline V gene encodes CDR1 LNHDA and CDR2 SQIVND (reference sequence). The CDR3 has 12 amino acids. V was shortened by 7 bases and J by 5 bases, with 11 bases between the two germline ends. CDR3 in DNA: TGTGCCAGTACGGACTTACAGGAGACCCAGTACTTC. Amino acids: CASTDLQETQYF.

The chain is built from TRBV7-6 and TRBJ1-2; D might be TRBD1 (5 bases). CDR1 is SGHVS, CDR2 FNYEAQ, per germline. Trimming left V 1 base short and J 0 bases short, with 12 bases between. The CDR3 covers 16 residues. This CDR3 is CASSLGGAQANYGYTF. CDR3 nucleotides: TGTGCCAGCAGCTTAGGAGGGGCACAGGCTAACTATGGCTACACCTTC.

The chain uses TRBV14 and TRBJ2-5, with D unclear. Germline V gene sequence: CDR1 SGHDN, CDR2 FVKESK. V lost 1 base and J lost 5, with 8 bases in between. This CDR3 has 13 amino acids. The CDR3 sequence is CASSQGIRETQYF. The CDR3 coding sequence is TGTGCCAGCAGCCAAGGAATTCGGGAGACCCAGTACTTC.

This chain connects TRBV5-6 to TRBJ2-2; D is tentatively TRBD1 or TRBD2 (6 bases each). Trimming took 3 bases from V and 5 from J, leaving 17 bases between them. CDR1 and CDR2 from the germline V gene are SGHDT and YYEEEE. This CDR3 has 16 residues. CDR3 nucleotides: TGTGCCAGCAGCTCCGGGGGCTTGCGGGCTACCGGGGAGCTGTTTTTT. This encodes CASSSGGLRATGELFF.

The chain employs TRBV7-3 and TRBJ2-5; either TRBD1 or TRBD2 may fit D (5 bases each). Germline values: CDR1 SGHTA, CDR2 FQGTGA. Trimming took 5 bases from V and 3 from J, leaving 16 bases between them. The CDR3 contains 15 residues. The CDR3 protein is CASSPGRGQEETQYF. The DNA of the CDR3 is TGTGCCAGCAGCCCGGGCCGGGGCCAGGAAGAGACCCAGTACTTC.

This clone was found once. The CDR3 sequence: CASSPPTGEYEQYF. As DNA, the CDR3 is TGTGCCAGCAGCCCCCCGACAGGGGAATACGAGCAGTACTTC. The rearrangement joins TRBV7-2 to TRBJ2-7; 8 positions match TRBD1. Per germline, CDR1 SGHTA and CDR2 FQGNSA. V shed 5 bases, J shed 4 bases, and the junction held 7 bases outside the gene matches. The CDR3 consists of 14 residues.